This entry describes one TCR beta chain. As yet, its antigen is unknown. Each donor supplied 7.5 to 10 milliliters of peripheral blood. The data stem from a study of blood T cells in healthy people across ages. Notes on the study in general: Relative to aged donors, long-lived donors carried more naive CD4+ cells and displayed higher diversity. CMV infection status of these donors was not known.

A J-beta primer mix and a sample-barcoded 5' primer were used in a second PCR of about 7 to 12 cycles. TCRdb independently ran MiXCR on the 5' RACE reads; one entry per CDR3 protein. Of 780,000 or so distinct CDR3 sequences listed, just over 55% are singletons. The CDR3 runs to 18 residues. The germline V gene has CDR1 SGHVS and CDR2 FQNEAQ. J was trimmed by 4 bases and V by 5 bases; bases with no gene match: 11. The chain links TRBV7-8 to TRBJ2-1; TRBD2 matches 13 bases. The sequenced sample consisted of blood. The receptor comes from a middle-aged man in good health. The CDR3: CASSQRTSGSVGYNEQFF. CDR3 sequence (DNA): TGTGCCAGCAGCCAAAGGACTAGCGGGAGTGTAGGATACAATGAGCAGTTCTTC.